This T cell receptor (beta chain) is from a study of cytomegalovirus exposure and HLA in healthy donors. Study observations and caveats: No immune exposure information besides CMV serostatus was available. Researchers counted roughly 150 TCR beta chains as cytomegalovirus-associated.

On this clone: Its antigen is undetermined.

PCR employed 60 Vbeta and 13 Jbeta primers. TCRdb's table, derived via immunoSEQ multiplex PCR, lists solely in-frame clones and lacks some. The sample contains approximately 290,000 clones, approximately 80% of which appear only once. V dropped 5 bases and J dropped 0; count of bases not matched to a gene: 6. The CDR3 runs to 15 residues. This chain connects TRBV6-7 to TRBJ1-1; TRBD1 matches at 7 bases. TRBV6-7 is recorded as an ORF, its role being uncertain. This sequence originates from a girl aged 2-9 years in good health and CMV-seronegative. The sequencing sample was made of PBMCs. This CDR3 reads CASSPRDRLNTEAFF. In DNA form, the CDR3 reads TGTGCCAGCAGTCCCCGGGACAGATTGAACACTGAAGCTTTCTTT.